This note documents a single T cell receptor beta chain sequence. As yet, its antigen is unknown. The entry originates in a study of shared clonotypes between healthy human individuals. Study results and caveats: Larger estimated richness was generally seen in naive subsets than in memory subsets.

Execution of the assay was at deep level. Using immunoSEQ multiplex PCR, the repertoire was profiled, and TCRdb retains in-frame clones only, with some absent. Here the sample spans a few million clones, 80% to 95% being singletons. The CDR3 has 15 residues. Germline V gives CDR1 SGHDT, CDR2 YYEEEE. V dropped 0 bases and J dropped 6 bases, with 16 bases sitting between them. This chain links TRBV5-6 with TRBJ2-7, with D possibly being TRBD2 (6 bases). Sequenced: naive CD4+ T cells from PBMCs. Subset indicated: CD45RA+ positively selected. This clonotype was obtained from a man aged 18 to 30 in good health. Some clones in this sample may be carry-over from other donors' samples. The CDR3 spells CASSLVPGLGGEQYF. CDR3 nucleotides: TGTGCCAGCAGCTTGGTGCCGGGACTGGGGGGCGAGCAGTACTTC.